This T cell receptor (beta chain) was sequenced for a study of blood T cells in healthy people across ages. This clonotype was observed a handful of times. Germline values: CDR1 ENHRY, CDR2 SYGVKD. V gave up 0 bases and J gave up 8 bases, with 22 bases separating them. The CDR3 spans 17 residues. Primed by a sample-barcoded 5' primer and a J-beta primer mix, a second PCR proceeded for 7 to 11 cycles. TCRdb recomputed calls from the 5' RACE reads with MiXCR, one row per CDR3 protein. The data show around 1,600,000 distinct CDR3 sequences, with approximately 39% seen just once and about 4.1% held by the top ten.

The TCR originated in a woman aged 18-29 years in good health. Sequenced: blood. The V and J genes are TRBV10-3 and TRBJ1-2, with D tentatively TRBD1 (6 bases). The CDR3 protein is CAISESPSIAGVRGYTF. CDR3 in DNA: TGTGCCATCAGTGAGTCGCCCTCGATCGCAGGGGTTCGGGGCTACACCTTC.